This T cell receptor (beta chain) was identified during a study of T cell responses to AZD1222 COVID-19 vaccine. Here immunoSEQ multiplex PCR was the method, and the copy in TCRdb shows in-frame clones only, minus some. The sample yields about 130,000 clones, approximately 90% seen once. V was clipped by 6 bases and J by 0 bases, with 18 bases between them. CDR3 size: 17 residues. The germline V gene encodes CDR1 SGHRS and CDR2 YFSETQ. The sample in question was peripheral blood, obtained on day 0 of AZD1222 vaccination. The chain recombines TRBV5-1 with TRBJ2-2; D may be TRBD1 or TRBD2 (5 bases each). This receptor was obtained from an adult in good health. The CDR3: CASTLRAAGSNTGELFF. The DNA for the CDR3 is TGCGCCAGCACCCTTCGAGCGGCAGGGTCGAACACCGGGGAGCTGTTTTTT.